This T cell receptor beta chain stems from a study of shared clonotypes between healthy human individuals. In the naive CD8 group, cells lacked CD45RO and were positively selected for CCR7, so terminally differentiated effector memory CD45RA+ cells were left out. All donors were Caucasian adults living in Nashville, Tennessee. In germline, CDR1 is MGHRA, CDR2 YSYEKL. This CDR3 is 15 amino acids long. V trimming: 0 bases; J trimming: 6 bases; junction bases outside the gene matches: 4. The assay was immunoSEQ multiplex PCR, and TCRdb's table has in-frame clones only and misses some. Of hundreds of thousands of clones in the sample, 90% to 98% are singletons; the top ten hold under 0.25%.

The clonotype originates from a man younger than 40 in good health. This chain links TRBV4-1 with TRBJ2-1; 8 bases align to TRBD1. The source material was naive CD8+ T cells sorted from blood. For the CDR3, the DNA is TGCGCCAGCAGCCAAGACCCCACAGGGGGCAATGAGCAGTTCTTC. It yields the protein CASSQDPTGGNEQFF.